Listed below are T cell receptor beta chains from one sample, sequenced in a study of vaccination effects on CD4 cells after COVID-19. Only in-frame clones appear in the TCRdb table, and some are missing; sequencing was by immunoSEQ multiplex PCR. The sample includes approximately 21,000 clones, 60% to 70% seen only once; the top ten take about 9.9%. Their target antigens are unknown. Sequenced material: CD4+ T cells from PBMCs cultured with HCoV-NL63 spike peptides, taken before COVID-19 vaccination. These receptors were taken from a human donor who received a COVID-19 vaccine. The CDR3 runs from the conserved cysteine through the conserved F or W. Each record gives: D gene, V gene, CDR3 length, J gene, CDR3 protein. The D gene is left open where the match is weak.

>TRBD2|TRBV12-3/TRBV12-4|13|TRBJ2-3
CASSFTGGDTQYF
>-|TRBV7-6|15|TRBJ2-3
CASSLALASADTQYF
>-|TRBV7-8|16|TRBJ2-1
CASSPMRGISYNEQFF
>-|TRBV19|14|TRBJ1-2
CASSDSGHPYGYTF
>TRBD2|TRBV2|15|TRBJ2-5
CASRGRLADQETQYF
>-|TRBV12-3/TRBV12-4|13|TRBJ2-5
CASSSAVAGTQYF
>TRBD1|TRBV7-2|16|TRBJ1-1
CASSSIRTGRGTEAFF
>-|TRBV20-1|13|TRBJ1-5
CSASDSGNQPQHF
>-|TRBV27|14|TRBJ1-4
CASSPGGTGEKLFF
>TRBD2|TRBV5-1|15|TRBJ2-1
CASSLVAGGYNEQFF
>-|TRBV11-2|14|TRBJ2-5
CASSSPTRKETQYF
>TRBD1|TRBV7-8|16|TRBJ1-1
CASSLWTGEGNTEAFF
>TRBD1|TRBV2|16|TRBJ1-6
CASSLRAGTGKSPLHF
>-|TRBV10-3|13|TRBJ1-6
CAISEGPIQPLHF
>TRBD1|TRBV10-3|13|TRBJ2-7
CATSGQGSYEQYF
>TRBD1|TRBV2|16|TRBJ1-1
CASSDRRGTVNTEAFF
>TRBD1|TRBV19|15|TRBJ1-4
CASSTDTGGLEKLFF
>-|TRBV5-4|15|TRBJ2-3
CASSLAMGSTDTQYF
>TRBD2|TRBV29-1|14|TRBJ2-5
CSVGGLQSSWTQYF
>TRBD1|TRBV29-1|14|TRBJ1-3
CSVKQGSSGNTIYF
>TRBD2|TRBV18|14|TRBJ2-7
CASSPSSGSYEQYF
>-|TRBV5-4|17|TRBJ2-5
CASSLDGIGGLKETQYF
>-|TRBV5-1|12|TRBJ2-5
CASSLTQETQYF
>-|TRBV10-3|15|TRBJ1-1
CAISETGTVNTEAFF
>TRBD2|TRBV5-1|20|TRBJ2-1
CASSFHHGLAGGRSYNEQFF
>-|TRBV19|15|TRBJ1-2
CASSHRAEGIYGYTF
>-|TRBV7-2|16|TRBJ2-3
CASSPPPGPVVDTQYF
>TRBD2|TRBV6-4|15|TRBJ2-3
CASSVGTSGTDTQYF
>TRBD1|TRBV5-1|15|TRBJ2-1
CASSAGQGFNNEQFF
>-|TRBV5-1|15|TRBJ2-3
CASSLGSSAHDTQYF
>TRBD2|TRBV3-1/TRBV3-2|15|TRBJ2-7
CASSQTSGGRHEQYF
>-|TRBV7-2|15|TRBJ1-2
CASSLTITGDYGYTF
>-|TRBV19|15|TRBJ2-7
CASSPHREGIYEQYF
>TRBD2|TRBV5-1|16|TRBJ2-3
CASCPSGGPGQDTQYF
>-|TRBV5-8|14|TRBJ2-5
CASSLGGLQETQYF
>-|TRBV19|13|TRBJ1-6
CASSSRVNSPLHF
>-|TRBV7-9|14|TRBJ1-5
CASSLIGSNQPQHF
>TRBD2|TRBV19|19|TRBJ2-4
CASSGLAGGSLLAKNIQYF
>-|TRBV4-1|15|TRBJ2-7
CASRYDTDHTYEQYF
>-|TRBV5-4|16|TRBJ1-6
CASSPTRGSYNSPLHF
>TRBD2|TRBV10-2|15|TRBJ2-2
CASKTSGGVTGELFF
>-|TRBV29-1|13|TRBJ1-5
CSVEGHAGQPQHF
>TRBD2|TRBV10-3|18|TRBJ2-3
CAISESYPTSGGTDTQYF
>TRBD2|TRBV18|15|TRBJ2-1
CASSPGLASPGEQFF
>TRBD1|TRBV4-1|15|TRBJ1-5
CASSPTGHSNQPQHF
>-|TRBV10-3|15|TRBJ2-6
CAISETVSGANVLTF
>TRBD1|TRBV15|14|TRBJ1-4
CATSRDQGEEKLFF
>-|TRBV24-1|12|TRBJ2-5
CATSPGGETQYF
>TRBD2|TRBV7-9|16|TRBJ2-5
CASSAPGLAGKETQYF
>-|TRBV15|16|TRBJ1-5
CATSRAGTSTSQPQHF
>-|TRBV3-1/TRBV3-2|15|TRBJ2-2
CASSRRDGNTGELFF
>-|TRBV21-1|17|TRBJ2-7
CASSKVSAEPISYEQYF
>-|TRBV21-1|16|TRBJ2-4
CASSNWAGGPKNIQYF
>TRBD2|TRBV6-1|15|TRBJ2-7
CASSEVGGRSDEQYF
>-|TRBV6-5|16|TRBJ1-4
CASSYSMGVRNEKLFF
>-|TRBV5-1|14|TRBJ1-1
CASSLDPGGTEAFF
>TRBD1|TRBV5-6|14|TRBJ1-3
CASSQTGSENTIYF
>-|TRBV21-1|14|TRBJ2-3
CASSKEYCTDTQYF
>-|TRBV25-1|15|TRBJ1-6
CASSEATVYNSPLHF
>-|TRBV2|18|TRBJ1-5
CASSEAGLNRVYGQPQHF